One and the same sample provided the 7 T cell receptor beta chains below, sequenced in a study of human T cells and chemical hapten exposure. TCRdb redid the calling of the RACE reads with MiXCR, one entry per CDR3 protein. The sample has about 110,000 distinct CDR3 sequences; approximately 10% are singletons. Time point specified: patch test 1, 2 weeks after DPC sensitization. As for treatment: therapeutic diphenylcyclopropenone sensitization with weekly scalp DPC. The sequencing used whole blood, collected in connection with sensitization to the hapten diphenylcyclopropenone (DPC). The receptors were gathered from a woman between 35 and 50 years old with alopecia areata. Some clones in this sample may be carry-over from other donors' samples.

This chain connects TRBV5-5 to TRBJ1-4, with D hard to call. Trimming stripped 4 bases from V and 4 bases from J, with 8 bases between. Germline values: CDR1 SGHKS, CDR2 YYEKEE (reference sequence). The CDR3 covers 13 residues. CDR3 region: CASSRFVNEKLFF. For the CDR3, the DNA is TGTGCCAGCAGCCGCTTCGTTAATGAAAAACTGTTTTTT.

This clonotype was recorded many times. V and J are TRBV19 and TRBJ2-1; perhaps TRBD1 as D (6 bases). V dropped 6 bases and J dropped 1 base, with 10 bases sitting between them. Germline V gene lookup returns CDR1 LNHDA and CDR2 SQIVND (reference sequence). The CDR3 has 14 amino acids. The DNA of the CDR3 is TGTGCCAGTAGGCGAGGGGGATCCTACAATGAGCAGTTCTTC. Its translation is CASRRGGSYNEQFF. The whole variable domain, filled in from reference TRBV19 and TRBJ2-1, reads DGGITQSPKYLFRKEGQNVTLSCEQNLNHDAMYWYRQDPGQGLRLIYYSQIVNDFQKGDIAEGYSVSREKKESFPLTVTSAQKNPTAFYLCASRRGGSYNEQFFGPGTRLTVL.

This clonotype was seen ten or more times. The J gene is TRBJ1-1, the V gene TRBV28; no definite D call. The V gene's germline CDR1 is MDHEN and CDR2 SYDVKM. Trimming took off 10 bases at V and 1 base at J, with 16 bases between the two ends. The CDR3 loop spans 14 amino acids. The CDR3 here is CATTLFKGNTEAFF. CDR3 bases: TGTGCCACTACCCTCTTTAAGGGGAACACTGAAGCTTTCTTT. The variable domain in full, with the rest retrieved from reference TRBV28 and TRBJ1-1, is DVKVTQSSRYLVKRTGEKVFLECVQDMDHENMFWYRQDPGLGLRLIYFSYDVKMKEKGDIPEGYSVSREKKERFSLILESASTNQTSMYLCATTLFKGNTEAFFGQGTRLTVV.

The sample holds many counts of this clonotype. The chain links TRBV5-4 to TRBJ2-5; unclear D gene. The CDR3 runs to 13 residues. CDR1 and CDR2 from the germline V gene are SGHNT and YYREEE (reference sequence). Trimming took off 0 bases at V and 3 bases at J, with 6 bases between the two ends. The CDR3 coding sequence is TGTGCCAGCAGCTTGGAAGTAGAAGAGACCCAGTACTTC. Amino acid sequence: CASSLEVEETQYF.

The chain joins TRBV9 to TRBJ2-7; D tentatively reads TRBD1 or TRBD2 (6 bases each). Between the trimmed V and J ends, which lost 4 bases and 4 bases, there was a span of 18 bases. Per the germline V gene, CDR1 is SGDLS and CDR2 is YYNGEE. The CDR3 has 15 residues. CDR3 region: CASSLSGDTLYEQYF. The CDR3, as DNA: TGTGCCAGCAGCCTCTCGGGGGACACCTTATACGAGCAGTACTTC.

This chain connects TRBV7-2 to TRBJ1-1, with a weak D call TRBD1 (6 bases). With 1 base removed from V and 5 bases from J, the gap between germline ends came to 11 bases. The germline V gene has CDR1 SGHTA and CDR2 FQGNSA. The CDR3 contains 14 residues. CDR3 sequence (DNA): TGTGCCAGCAGCTTAGAGCAGGGGTGGACTGAAGCTTTCTTT. Its translation is CASSLEQGWTEAFF.

This clonotype was observed many times. This chain connects TRBV29-1 to TRBJ1-1; D call uncertain. Germline V gene data show CDR1 as SQVTM and CDR2 as ANQGSEA. Between the trimmed V and J ends, which lost 6 bases and 0 bases, there was a span of 11 bases. The CDR3 is 13 residues long. CDR3 residues: CSVGYNLNTEAFF. The CDR3 region has the DNA TGCAGCGTAGGGTATAATCTGAACACTGAAGCTTTCTTT.